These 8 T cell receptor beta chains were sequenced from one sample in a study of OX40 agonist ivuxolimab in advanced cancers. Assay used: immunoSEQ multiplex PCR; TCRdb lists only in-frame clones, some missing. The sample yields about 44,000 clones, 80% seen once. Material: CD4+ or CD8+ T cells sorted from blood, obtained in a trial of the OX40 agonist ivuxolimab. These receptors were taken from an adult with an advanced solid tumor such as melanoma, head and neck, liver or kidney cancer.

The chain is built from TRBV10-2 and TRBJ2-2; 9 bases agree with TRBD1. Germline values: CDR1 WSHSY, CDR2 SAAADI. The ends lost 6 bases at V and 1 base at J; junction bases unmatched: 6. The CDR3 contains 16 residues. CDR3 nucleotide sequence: TGCGCCAGCAGATCACCGGGACAGGGGAACACCGGGGAGCTGTTTTTT. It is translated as CASRSPGQGNTGELFF.

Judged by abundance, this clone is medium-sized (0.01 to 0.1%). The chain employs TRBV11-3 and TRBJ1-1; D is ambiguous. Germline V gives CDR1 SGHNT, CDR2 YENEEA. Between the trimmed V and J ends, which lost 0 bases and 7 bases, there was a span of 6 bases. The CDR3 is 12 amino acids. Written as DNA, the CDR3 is TGTGCCAGCAGCTTAGATGGGTATGAAGCTTTCTTT. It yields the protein CASSLDGYEAFF.

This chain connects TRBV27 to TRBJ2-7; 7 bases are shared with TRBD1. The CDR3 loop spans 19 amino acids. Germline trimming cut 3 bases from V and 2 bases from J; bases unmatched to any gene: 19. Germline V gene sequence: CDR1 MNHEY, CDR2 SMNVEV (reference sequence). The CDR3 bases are TGTGCCAGCAGTTTGGGCTGGCGAGGGGGCGTCCCCACGACCTACGAGCAGTACTTC. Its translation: CASSLGWRGGVPTTYEQYF.

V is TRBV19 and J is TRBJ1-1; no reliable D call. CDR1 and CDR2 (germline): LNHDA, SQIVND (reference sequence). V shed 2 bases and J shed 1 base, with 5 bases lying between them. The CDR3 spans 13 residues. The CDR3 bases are TGTGCCAGTAGTATACCCGCGAACACTGAAGCTTTCTTT. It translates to CASSIPANTEAFF. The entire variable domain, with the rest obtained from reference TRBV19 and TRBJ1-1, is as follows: DGGITQSPKYLFRKEGQNVTLSCEQNLNHDAMYWYRQDPGQGLRLIYYSQIVNDFQKGDIAEGYSVSREKKESFPLTVTSAQKNPTAFYLCASSIPANTEAFFGQGTRLTVV.

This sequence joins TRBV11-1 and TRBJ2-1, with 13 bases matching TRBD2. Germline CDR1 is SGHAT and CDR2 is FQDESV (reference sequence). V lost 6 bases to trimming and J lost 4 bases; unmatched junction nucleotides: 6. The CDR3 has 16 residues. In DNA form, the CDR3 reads TGTGCCAGCAGACCTAAGACTAGCGGGAGGTACAATGAGCAGTTCTTC. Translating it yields CASRPKTSGRYNEQFF. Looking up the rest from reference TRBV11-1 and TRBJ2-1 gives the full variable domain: EAEVAQSPRYKITEKSQAVAFWCDPISGHATLYWYRQILGQGPELLVQFQDESVVDDSQLPKDRFSAERLKGVDSTLKIQPAELGDSAMYLCASRPKTSGRYNEQFFGPGTRLTVL.

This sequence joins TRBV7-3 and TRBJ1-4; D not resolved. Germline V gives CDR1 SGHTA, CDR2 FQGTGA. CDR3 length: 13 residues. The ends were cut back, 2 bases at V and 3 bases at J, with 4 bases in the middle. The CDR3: CASSLEANEKLFF. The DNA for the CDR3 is TGTGCCAGCAGCTTAGAAGCTAATGAAAAACTGTTTTTT.

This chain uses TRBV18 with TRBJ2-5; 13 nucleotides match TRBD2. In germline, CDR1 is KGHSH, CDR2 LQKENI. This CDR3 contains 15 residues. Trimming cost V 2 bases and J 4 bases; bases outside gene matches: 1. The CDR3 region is CASSPGLAGVETQYF. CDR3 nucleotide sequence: TGTGCCAGCTCACCAGGACTAGCGGGAGTAGAGACCCAGTACTTC.

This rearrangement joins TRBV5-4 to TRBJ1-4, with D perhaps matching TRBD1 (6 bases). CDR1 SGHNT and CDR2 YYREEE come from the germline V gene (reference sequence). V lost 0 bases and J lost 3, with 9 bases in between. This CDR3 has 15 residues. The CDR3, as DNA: TGTGCCAGCAGCTTGGTCGGGGGGCCTAATGAAAAACTGTTTTTT. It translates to CASSLVGGPNEKLFF.